This T cell receptor (beta chain) derives from a study of beta chain features in type 1 diabetes. At the level of the study: Across every sample, 107,917,701 sorted cells were examined in total. Study conclusions and caveats: Possible PCR preference for shorter templates applied equally to patients and controls. Insertions were fewer and deletions more numerous at VDJ junctions in type 1 diabetes patients.

Germline trimming cut 5 bases from V and 3 bases from J; bases unmatched to any gene: 3. CDR1 and CDR2 from the germline V gene are SGHNT and YYREEE (reference sequence). There are 15 residues in the CDR3. Heparinised blood was drawn once per donor, averaging roughly 110 mL. cDNA synthesis used the whole RNA isolate, giving expressed TCRB sequences. The table came from immunoSEQ multiplex PCR; TCRdb's copy has only in-frame clones and leaves some out. The sample carries 130,000 to 150,000 clones, under 60% recorded once. Points on this clone: As yet, its antigen is unknown.

The TCR comes from a man younger than 35 in good health. This sequence joins TRBV5-4 and TRBJ2-7; TRBD2 aligns across 15 bases. Sequencing used Tregs from blood. CDR3 bases: TGTGCCAGCAGGCGGGGACTAGCGGGGGGCTACGAGCAGTACTTC. Protein sequence: CASRRGLAGGYEQYF.